The next 17 T cell receptor beta chains were all read from a single sample in a study of blood T cell repertoires in COVID-19. Here immunoSEQ multiplex PCR was the method, and the copy in TCRdb shows in-frame clones only, minus some. The sample carries 110,000 or so clones, over 65% recorded once. The sample consisted of peripheral blood. These receptors originate from a man aged 65 to 79 with acute or convalescent COVID-19.

This sequence joins TRBV20-1 and TRBJ2-7; 7 nucleotides align to TRBD1. V was pared by 3 bases and J by 6 bases, with 8 bases of the junction left unmatched. The germline V gene has CDR1 DFQATT and CDR2 SNEGSKA (reference sequence). The CDR3 loop spans 13 amino acids. The CDR3 DNA reads TGCAGTGCTAGTCGTGCGACAGGGCTCGAGCAGTACTTC. Amino acid sequence: CSASRATGLEQYF.

V gene TRBV4-1 combines with J gene TRBJ2-5, with 7 bases that match TRBD1. Trimming cost V 0 bases and J 2 bases; bases outside gene matches: 0. This CDR3 is 14 amino acids long. Germline assignment: CDR1 MGHRA and CDR2 YSYEKL. The CDR3: CASSQEDRQETQYF. The DNA for the CDR3 is TGCGCCAGCAGCCAAGAGGACAGGCAAGAGACCCAGTACTTC.

CDR3 sequence reads: CASSSTDDQPQHF. CDR3 bases: TGTGCCAGCAGCTCTACAGACGATCAGCCCCAGCATTTT. V is TRBV11-1 and J is TRBJ1-5; D gene uncertain. The germline V gene has CDR1 SGHAT and CDR2 FQDESV (reference sequence). CDR3 size: 13 residues. Trimming shortened V by 4 bases and J by 5 bases, and 9 bases separated the two germline ends.

The sample holds a few counts of this clone. This sequence joins TRBV29-1 and TRBJ2-3; TRBD2 aligns across 8 bases. Germline V gene sequence: CDR1 SQVTM, CDR2 ANQGSEA. The V gene end was trimmed by 3 bases and the J gene end by 7 bases; junction bases not matched to a gene: 6. The CDR3 has 13 amino acids. In nucleotides, the CDR3 is TGCAGCGTTGAGGCGGGGGGAAGTTATACGCAGTATTTT. The encoded protein is CSVEAGGSYTQYF.

The chain combines TRBV13 with TRBJ2-1; tentatively, D is TRBD2 (6 bases). V was clipped by 5 bases and J by 5 bases, with 19 bases between them. This CDR3 has 16 amino acids. Germline V gene sequence: CDR1 PRHDT, CDR2 FYEKMQ (reference sequence). The CDR3 loop reads CASSLETSRIDNEQFF. CDR3 sequence (DNA): TGTGCCAGCAGCCTAGAGACTAGTCGAATTGACAATGAGCAGTTCTTC.

This rearrangement joins TRBV19 to TRBJ1-5; 12 bases align to TRBD1. The CDR3 sequence is 16 residues long. CDR1 LNHDA and CDR2 SQIVND come from the germline V gene (reference sequence). V lost 6 bases to trimming and J lost 5 bases; unmatched junction nucleotides: 8. The CDR3 is CASSPARDRGHQPQHF. The CDR3 region has the DNA TGTGCCAGTAGCCCAGCTCGGGACAGGGGGCATCAGCCCCAGCATTTT.

This clone was seen a handful of times. The rearrangement uses TRBV30 and TRBJ1-6; 7 bases are a match to TRBD1. The CDR3 consists of 15 residues. The germline CDR1 and CDR2 sequences are GTSNPN and SVGIG (reference sequence). The V gene end was trimmed by 4 bases and the J gene end by 9 bases; junction bases not matched to a gene: 12. CDR3 sequence reads: CAWTVPRQGFSPLHF. In nucleotides, the CDR3 is TGTGCCTGGACAGTCCCGAGACAGGGTTTTTCACCCCTCCACTTT.

The chain carries TRBV30 and TRBJ1-5; a weak D match, TRBD1 (6 bases). V lost 2 bases and J lost 7, with 12 bases in between. CDR3 size: 13 residues. Germline V gene data show CDR1 as GTSNPN and CDR2 as SVGIG (reference sequence). This CDR3 is CAWSLQGKQPQHF. The CDR3, as DNA: TGTGCCTGGAGTCTGCAGGGGAAACAGCCCCAGCATTTT.

The table lists this clone with a count of one. This chain uses TRBV6-5 with TRBJ1-2; TRBD1 matches at 11 bases. Per the germline V gene, CDR1 is MNHEY and CDR2 is SVGAGI. The length of the CDR3 is 16 residues. The V gene end was trimmed by 4 bases and the J gene end by 8 bases; junction bases not matched to a gene: 12. The CDR3 here is CASSSSGTGGSMGYTF. The CDR3 nucleotides are TGTGCCAGCAGTTCCTCCGGGACAGGGGGTTCAATGGGCTACACCTTC.

This rearrangement joins TRBV5-1 to TRBJ2-7, with a possible D match to TRBD2 (7 bases). In germline, CDR1 is SGHRS, CDR2 YFSETQ. This CDR3 contains 16 residues. V gave up 3 bases and J gave up 7 bases, with 23 bases separating them. CDR3 region: CASSSGGQGSVREQYF. The DNA of the CDR3 is TGCGCCAGCAGCTCGGGGGGACAAGGGTCCGTCCGGGAGCAGTACTTC.

The chain employs TRBV7-2 and TRBJ1-5, with TRBD1 matching 7 bases. V dropped 0 bases and J dropped 4; count of bases not matched to a gene: 0. CDR1 is SGHTA, CDR2 FQGNSA, per germline. The CDR3 is 14 amino acids. Written as DNA, the CDR3 is TGTGCCAGCAGCTTAGCGGGACAGAATCAGCCCCAGCATTTT. Its translation is CASSLAGQNQPQHF.

The V gene is TRBV5-1, the J gene TRBJ1-1, with D unclear. The CDR3 has 14 residues. V lost 7 bases, J lost 1 base, and 14 bases lay in between. Germline lookup yields CDR1 SGHRS and CDR2 YFSETQ. As DNA, the CDR3 is TGCGCCAGCTCTGTATTCGAGGGGAACACTGAAGCTTTCTTT. The encoded protein is CASSVFEGNTEAFF.

The genes are TRBV6-5 and TRBJ1-4; D call uncertain. The germline V and J ends were trimmed by 6 bases and 0 bases, with 5 bases remaining between them. CDR3 size: 13 residues. In germline, CDR1 is MNHEY, CDR2 SVGAGI. CDR3 sequence: CASRDSTNEKLFF. The CDR3 nucleotides read TGTGCCAGCAGAGACTCAACTAATGAAAAACTGTTTTTT.

This clone showed up just once. The rearrangement joins TRBV14 to TRBJ2-5, with D perhaps TRBD2 (5 bases). Between the trimmed V and J ends, which lost 1 base and 7 bases, there was a span of 13 bases. Germline V CDR1 and CDR2: SGHDN, FVKESK. The length of the CDR3 is 14 residues. As DNA, the CDR3 is TGTGCCAGCAGCCAAGCCTACAGTCTAGCGACCCAGTACTTC. It translates to CASSQAYSLATQYF.

In its sample, this clone was seen once. The chain combines TRBV7-8 with TRBJ2-1; D unclear. The CDR3 is 15 amino acids. Germline V gives CDR1 SGHVS, CDR2 FQNEAQ. Trimming removed 5 bases at V and 4 bases at J, with 15 bases between. The DNA of the CDR3 is TGTGCCAGCAGCCCTGGCTTTCTGGCATACAATGAGCAGTTCTTC. It specifies CASSPGFLAYNEQFF.

The J gene is TRBJ1-5, the V gene TRBV20-1; 8 bases are a match to TRBD1. The germline V gene has CDR1 DFQATT and CDR2 SNEGSKA (reference sequence). The V and J ends lost 3 bases and 4 bases, in that order; junction bases with no gene match: 5. The CDR3 extends over 14 amino acids. CDR3 in DNA: TGCAGTGCTAGTCAGGACAGGGATAATCAGCCCCAGCATTTT. Its protein product is CSASQDRDNQPQHF.

This chain uses TRBV3-1 (or the pseudogene TRBV3-2) with TRBJ2-5; 7 bases match TRBD1. The CDR3 contains 15 residues. Germline values: CDR1 LGHDT, CDR2 YNNKEL (reference sequence). J was trimmed by 4 bases and V by 1 base; bases with no gene match: 6. The CDR3 sequence: CASSQVGTDPETQYF. The CDR3 DNA reads TGTGCCAGCAGCCAAGTGGGGACAGACCCAGAGACCCAGTACTTC.